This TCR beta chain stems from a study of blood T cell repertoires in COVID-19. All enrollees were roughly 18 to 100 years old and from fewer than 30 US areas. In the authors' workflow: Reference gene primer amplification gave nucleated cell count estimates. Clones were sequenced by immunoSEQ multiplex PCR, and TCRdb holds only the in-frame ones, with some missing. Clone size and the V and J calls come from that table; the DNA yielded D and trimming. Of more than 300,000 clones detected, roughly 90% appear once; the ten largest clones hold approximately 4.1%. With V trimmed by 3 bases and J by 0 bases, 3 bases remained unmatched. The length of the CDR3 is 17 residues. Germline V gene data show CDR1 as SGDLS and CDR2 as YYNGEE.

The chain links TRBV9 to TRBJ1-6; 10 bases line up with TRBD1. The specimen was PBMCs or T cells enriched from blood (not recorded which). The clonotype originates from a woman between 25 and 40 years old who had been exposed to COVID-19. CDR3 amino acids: CASSAGQGGSYNSPLHF. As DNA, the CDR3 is TGTGCCAGCAGCGCCGGACAGGGGGGCTCCTATAATTCACCCCTCCACTTT.